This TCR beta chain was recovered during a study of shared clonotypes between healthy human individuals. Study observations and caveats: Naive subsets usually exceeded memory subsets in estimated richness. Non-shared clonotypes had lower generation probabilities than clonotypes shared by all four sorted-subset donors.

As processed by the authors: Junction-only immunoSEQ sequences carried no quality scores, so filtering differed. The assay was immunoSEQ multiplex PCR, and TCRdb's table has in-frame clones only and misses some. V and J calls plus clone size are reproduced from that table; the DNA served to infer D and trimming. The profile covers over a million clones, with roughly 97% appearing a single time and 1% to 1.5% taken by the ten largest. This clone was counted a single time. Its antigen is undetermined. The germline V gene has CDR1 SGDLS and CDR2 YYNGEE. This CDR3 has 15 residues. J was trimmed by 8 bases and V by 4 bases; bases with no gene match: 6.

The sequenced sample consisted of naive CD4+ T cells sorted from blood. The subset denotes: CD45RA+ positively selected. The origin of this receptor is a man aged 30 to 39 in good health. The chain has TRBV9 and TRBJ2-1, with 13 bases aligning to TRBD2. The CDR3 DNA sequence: TGTGCCAGCAGCCCCGGGACTAGCGGGATTTATGAGCAGTTCTTC. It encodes CASSPGTSGIYEQFF.